Included here is one T cell receptor (beta chain) sequence, with context. Its antigen is undetermined. This entry is derived from a study of T cell responses to AZD1222 COVID-19 vaccine. Study-level results: Increased Spike-specific TCR breadth and depth were observed after two AZD1222 doses. The peak T cell response came first, and repertoires were sampled only after it.

Clones were read by immunoSEQ multiplex PCR, and TCRdb kept only the in-frame ones, dropping some. The sample shows 150,000 to 200,000 clones, more than 85% of them seen only once. This CDR3 has 16 amino acids. From germline, CDR1 is LNHDA and CDR2 SQIVND (reference sequence). Deletions cut 6 bases from V and 6 bases from J, with 18 bases between. The chain carries TRBV19 and TRBJ1-6; tentatively, D is TRBD1 (6 bases). The TCR sequence derives from an adult in good health. The specimen was peripheral blood, collected on day 0 of AZD1222 vaccination. The CDR3 sequence: CASRDPGAGRNSPLHF. DNA of the CDR3: TGTGCCAGTAGGGACCCAGGGGCAGGACGTAATTCACCCCTCCACTTT.